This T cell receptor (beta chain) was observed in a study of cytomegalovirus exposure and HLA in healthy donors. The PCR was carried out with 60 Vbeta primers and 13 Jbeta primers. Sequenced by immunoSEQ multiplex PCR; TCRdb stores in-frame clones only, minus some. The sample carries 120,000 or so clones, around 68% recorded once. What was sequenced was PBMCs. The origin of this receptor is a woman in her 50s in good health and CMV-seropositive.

As DNA, the CDR3 is TGTGCCTGGAGATACAGGGGGAGGTCATACGGGGAGCTGTTTTTT. The encoded protein is CAWRYRGRSYGELFF. The chain uses TRBV30 and TRBJ2-2, with 8 bases lining up with TRBD1. Germline V gene data show CDR1 as GTSNPN and CDR2 as SVGIG (reference sequence). V gave up 3 bases and J gave up 7 bases; unmatched junction bases: 10. The CDR3 totals 15 residues. The entire variable domain, with the rest obtained from reference TRBV30 and TRBJ2-2, is as follows: SQTIHQWPATLVQPVGSPLSLECTVEGTSNPNLYWYRQAAGRGLQLLFYSVGIGQISSEVPQNLSASRPQDRQFILSSKKLLLSDSGFYLCAWRYRGRSYGELFFGEGSRLTVL.